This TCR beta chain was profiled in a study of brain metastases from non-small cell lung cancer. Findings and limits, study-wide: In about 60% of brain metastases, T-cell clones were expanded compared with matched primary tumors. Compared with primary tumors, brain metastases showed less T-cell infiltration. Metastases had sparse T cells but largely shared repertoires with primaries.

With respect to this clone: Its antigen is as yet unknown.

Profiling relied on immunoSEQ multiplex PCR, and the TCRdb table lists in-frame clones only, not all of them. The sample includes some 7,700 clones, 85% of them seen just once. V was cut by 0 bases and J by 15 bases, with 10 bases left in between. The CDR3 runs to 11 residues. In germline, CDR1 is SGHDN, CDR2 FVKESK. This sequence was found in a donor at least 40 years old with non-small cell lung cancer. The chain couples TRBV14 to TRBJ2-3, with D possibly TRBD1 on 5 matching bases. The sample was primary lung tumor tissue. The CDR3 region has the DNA TGTGCCAGCAGCCAAGATTTGGGGCATTATTTT. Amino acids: CASSQDLGHYF.